The 31 T cell receptor beta chains given below trace back to one sample, sequenced in a study of response to subunit inactivated influenza vaccine. TCRdb passed the RT-PCR reads through MiXCR, listing each CDR3 protein once. Of roughly 620,000 distinct CDR3 sequences in the sample, roughly 12% were seen once. These data were likewise used in another study, on T cells expressing NK-cell markers. That work adds: UMIs accompanied the 5'RACE template switching by which TCR beta cDNA was made.

This specimen was PBMCs from blood, taken on the day of vaccination. The receptors here all came from a man aged 45 to 65 who received an inactivated influenza vaccine.

The V and J genes are TRBV5-1 and TRBJ2-3; 7 nucleotides align to TRBD2. CDR3 size: 14 residues. CDR1 and CDR2 from the germline V gene are SGHRS and YFSETQ. Unmatched junction bases numbered 8, after V lost 4 bases and J lost 6 bases. CDR3 DNA: TGCGCCAGCAGCATGGGACTAAATCCCGATACGCAGTATTTT. Protein sequence: CASSMGLNPDTQYF.

The table lists this clonotype with a few counts. The gene calls are TRBV5-1 and TRBJ2-1; no reliable D call. Germline V lookup: CDR1 SGHRS, CDR2 YFSETQ. The V end was cut by 0 bases, the J end by 2 bases, with 12 bases between. This CDR3 has 16 amino acids. CDR3 DNA: TGCGCCAGCAGCTTGGGTGGAGTCGGGCCCTACAATGAGCAGTTCTTC. This encodes CASSLGGVGPYNEQFF.

Ten or more counts support this clonotype. This chain connects TRBV28 to TRBJ1-6, with D possibly matching TRBD1 (5 bases). CDR1 is MDHEN and CDR2 is SYDVKM in the germline V gene. Trimming stripped 3 bases from V and 9 bases from J, with 18 bases between. This CDR3 is 16 amino acids long. The DNA of the CDR3 is TGTGCCAGCAGTTTTGTAGGGCTCGGGGGACGTTCACCCCTCCACTTT. The encoded protein is CASSFVGLGGRSPLHF.

The chain recombines TRBV7-3 with TRBJ2-3; 7 bases agree with TRBD2. The CDR3 covers 15 residues. The germline V gene encodes CDR1 SGHTA and CDR2 FQGTGA. V was pared by 2 bases and J by 5 bases, with 7 bases of the junction left unmatched. The CDR3 reads CASSLWGRAEDTQYF. The CDR3 bases are TGTGCCAGCAGCTTATGGGGGAGGGCCGAAGATACGCAGTATTTT.

In this sample, this clonotype turned up once. The rearrangement links TRBV25-1 to TRBJ2-2; unclear D gene. The germline gives CDR1 MGHDK, CDR2 SYGVNS. There are 12 residues in the CDR3. Trimming took off 8 bases at V and 3 bases at J, with 7 bases between the two ends. Here the CDR3 reads CASGRYTGELFF. CDR3 in DNA: TGTGCCAGCGGACGTTACACCGGGGAGCTGTTTTTT.

This clonotype has more than one count but fewer than ten. The chain uses TRBV7-2 and TRBJ2-7; TRBD1 matches at 9 bases. The V gene end was trimmed by 3 bases and the J gene end by 4 bases; junction bases not matched to a gene: 7. Germline-derived CDR1 and CDR2 are SGHTA and FQGNSA. The CDR3 covers 15 residues. The CDR3 here is CASSLFGTGSYEQYF. CDR3 bases: TGTGCCAGCAGCTTGTTCGGGACAGGGTCATACGAGCAGTACTTC.

This clonotype has a handful of counts. This chain links TRBV12-3 or TRBV12-4 with TRBJ1-5; the D gene is possibly TRBD1 (5 bases). The V end lost 7 bases, the J end lost 5 bases, and 15 bases lay between the germline ends. The CDR3 sequence is 14 residues long. This CDR3 is CASTQTVSHQPQHF. As DNA, the CDR3 is TGTGCCAGCACTCAGACAGTTTCACATCAGCCCCAGCATTTT.

A few counts support this clonotype. The chain is built from TRBV2 and TRBJ1-1, with D unresolved. This CDR3 region has 13 residues. Trimming removed 7 bases at V and 0 bases at J, with 9 bases between. The V gene's germline CDR1 is SNHLY and CDR2 FYNNEI. In DNA form, the CDR3 reads TGTGCCAGCACCTTTGGGGTGAACACTGAAGCTTTCTTT. It encodes CASTFGVNTEAFF.

The chain has TRBV12-3 or TRBV12-4 and TRBJ2-7, with D perhaps assigned TRBD1 or TRBD2 (5 bases each). V shed 6 bases and J shed 2 bases, with 26 bases lying between them. This CDR3 is built from 18 residues. This CDR3 reads CASRASWGSGLRPYEQYF. In nucleotides, the CDR3 is TGTGCCAGCAGGGCTTCCTGGGGGTCCGGGCTTCGACCCTACGAGCAGTACTTC.

DNA of the CDR3: TGTGCCTGGTCTTCTACGGGCGGGGATACGCAGTATTTT. Translating it yields CAWSSTGGDTQYF. J is TRBJ2-3 and V is TRBV30; D might be TRBD2 (5 bases). The CDR3 extends over 13 amino acids. The germline CDR1 and CDR2 sequences are GTSNPN and SVGIG (reference sequence). Trimming took 5 bases from V and 6 from J, leaving 15 bases between them.

This clonotype was detected only a few times. This chain links TRBV15 with TRBJ2-3, with no clear D. V lost 3 bases and J 0 bases, leaving 1 base between the germline ends. CDR1 and CDR2 from the germline V gene are LNHNV and YYDKDF (reference sequence). CDR3 length: 12 residues. CDR3 nucleotide sequence: TGTGCCACCAGCAGGAGCACAGATACGCAGTATTTT. The encoded protein is CATSRSTDTQYF.

The rearrangement uses TRBV6-1 and TRBJ2-7; D not certain. V was clipped by 7 bases and J by 3 bases, with 4 bases between them. This CDR3 has 10 residues. CDR1 MNHNS and CDR2 SASEGT come from the germline V gene. The DNA of the CDR3 is TGTGCCAGCAAGAACTACGAGCAGTACTTC. Translated, it gives CASKNYEQYF.

This clonotype has more than one count but fewer than ten. V is TRBV15 and J is TRBJ1-2, with TRBD1 identical over 7 bases. This CDR3 is built from 16 residues. J was trimmed by 4 bases and V by 0 bases; bases with no gene match: 8. CDR1 LNHNV and CDR2 YYDKDF come from the germline V gene (reference sequence). The CDR3 here is CATSRDLRGRSYGYTF. In DNA form, the CDR3 reads TGTGCCACCAGCAGAGATTTGAGGGGGCGCAGCTATGGCTACACCTTC.

This rearrangement joins TRBV20-1 to TRBJ2-1, with 12 bases identical to TRBD2. The germline V gene encodes CDR1 DFQATT and CDR2 SNEGSKA (reference sequence). CDR3 length equals 16 residues. The junction had 3 bases not matched to a gene; V was cut back by 3 bases and J by 0 bases. The CDR3 region is CSASELAGGSYNEQFF. In DNA form, the CDR3 reads TGCAGTGCTAGTGAACTAGCGGGGGGCTCCTACAATGAGCAGTTCTTC.

This clonotype was seen repeatedly, ten times or more. CDR3 protein: CASSSVKPPYEQYF. The CDR3 nucleotides are TGTGCCAGCAGTTCGGTTAAGCCCCCATACGAGCAGTACTTC. The chain employs TRBV12-3 or TRBV12-4 and TRBJ2-7; D uncertain. The CDR3 runs to 14 residues. V dropped 4 bases and J dropped 4 bases, with 14 bases sitting between them.

This clonotype was detected a few times. The chain employs TRBV29-1 and TRBJ2-7; D may be TRBD2 (5 bases). The CDR3 length is 13 residues. CDR1 is SQVTM and CDR2 is ANQGSEA in the germline V gene. V shed 6 bases and J shed 7 bases, with 19 bases lying between them. CDR3 sequence reads: CSVEKTASGEQYF. The CDR3 nucleotides read TGCAGCGTAGAAAAAACAGCATCGGGAGAGCAGTACTTC.

This clonotype was detected only a few times. The rearrangement joins TRBV28 to TRBJ2-5; a possible D gene is TRBD1 (5 bases). Trimming stripped 8 bases from V and 2 bases from J, with 15 bases between. CDR1 is MDHEN and CDR2 is SYDVKM in the germline V gene. This CDR3 has 14 amino acids. CDR3: CASSARGLQETQYF. CDR3 sequence (DNA): TGTGCCAGCTCTGCAAGGGGTTTGCAAGAGACCCAGTACTTC.

The chain has TRBV5-6 and TRBJ2-5; 11 bases are shared with TRBD1. This CDR3 is built from 15 residues. Germline CDR1 SGHDT, CDR2 YYEEEE. The ends lost 4 bases at V and 4 bases at J; junction bases unmatched: 6. CDR3 DNA: TGTGCCAGCAGCCTGGACAGGGGGCGGGTAGAGACCCAGTACTTC. Translating it yields CASSLDRGRVETQYF.

The J gene is TRBJ2-1, the V gene TRBV2; 10 bases fit TRBD2. This CDR3 has 15 residues. The germline gives CDR1 SNHLY, CDR2 FYNNEI. With 7 bases clipped from V and 5 bases from J, the junction kept 8 bases outside the gene matches. The CDR3 nucleotides are TGTGCCAGCATACCGACTAGCGGGTTACACAATGAGCAGTTCTTC. Amino acid sequence: CASIPTSGLHNEQFF.

This clonotype was seen a single time. The V gene is TRBV5-1, the J gene TRBJ2-3, with 9 positions matching TRBD1. With V trimmed by 4 bases and J by 3 bases, 6 bases remained unmatched. Germline loops: CDR1 SGHRS, CDR2 YFSETQ. The CDR3 extends over 15 amino acids. The CDR3 nucleotides read TGCGCCAGCAGCCTATGGACAGGGGCAACAGATACGCAGTATTTT. The encoded protein is CASSLWTGATDTQYF.

This clonotype was counted between two and nine times. V usage is TRBV2 and J usage is TRBJ2-3, with TRBD2 matching over 9 bases. This CDR3 has 16 residues. The germline V gene has CDR1 SNHLY and CDR2 FYNNEI. With 3 bases clipped from V and 1 base from J, the junction kept 5 bases outside the gene matches. The CDR3 DNA sequence: TGTGCCAGCAGTGATGGCGGGGGGGCCGGCACAGATACGCAGTATTTT. Protein product: CASSDGGGAGTDTQYF.

This chain joins TRBV29-1 and TRBJ1-1, with 8 bases lining up with TRBD1. V shed 0 bases, J shed 5 bases, and the junction held 8 bases outside the gene matches. CDR3 length equals 15 residues. Germline V gene data show CDR1 as SQVTM and CDR2 as ANQGSEA. CDR3 nucleotide sequence: TGCAGCGTTGAAGATCCGGCAGGGGGCCTGACTGAAGCTTTCTTT. Its protein is CSVEDPAGGLTEAFF.

The V gene is TRBV27, the J gene TRBJ2-1; D perhaps matches TRBD2 (6 bases). CDR1 is MNHEY, CDR2 SMNVEV, per germline (reference sequence). V was clipped by 4 bases and J by 0 bases, with 16 bases between them. CDR3 length equals 17 residues. This CDR3 is CASSSASGGSSYNEQFF. The CDR3 coding sequence is TGTGCCAGCAGTTCTGCTAGTGGAGGGTCCTCCTACAATGAGCAGTTCTTC.

The gene calls are TRBV2 and TRBJ2-3; D is possibly TRBD1 or TRBD2 (5 bases each). The CDR3 is 16 amino acids. Trimming removed 6 bases at V and 3 bases at J, with 19 bases between. CDR1 SNHLY and CDR2 FYNNEI come from the germline V gene. CDR3 amino acids: CASSASGTPGTDTQYF. CDR3 DNA sequence: TGTGCCAGCAGCGCCTCCGGGACCCCCGGAACAGATACGCAGTATTTT.

This clonotype was picked up one time. The chain carries TRBV7-2 and TRBJ2-2; no reliable D call. The V gene lost 1 base and the J gene lost 9 bases, with 9 bases spanning the gap. Germline assignment: CDR1 SGHTA and CDR2 FQGNSA. The CDR3 contains 13 residues. The CDR3 protein is CASSLELSRELFF. DNA of the CDR3: TGTGCCAGCAGCTTAGAACTGTCCCGGGAGCTGTTTTTT.

This clonotype has a count of ten or more. This rearrangement joins TRBV28 to TRBJ2-2; 9 bases line up with TRBD2. Germline V lookup: CDR1 MDHEN, CDR2 SYDVKM. V lost 8 bases and J lost 7; bases outside the gene matches: 11. This CDR3 has 15 residues. The CDR3 bases are TGTGCCAGCGGTCGCAGCGGGAGGAACGGCGGGGAGCTGTTTTTT. Its protein product is CASGRSGRNGGELFF.

The V and J genes are TRBV20-1 and TRBJ2-3; 7 bases are shared with TRBD2. There are 13 residues in the CDR3. V trimming: 7 bases; J trimming: 3 bases; junction bases outside the gene matches: 7. The germline CDR1 and CDR2 sequences are DFQATT and SNEGSKA (reference sequence). CDR3 in amino acids: CSVVAGPTDTQYF. In DNA form, the CDR3 reads TGCAGTGTGGTAGCGGGTCCGACAGATACGCAGTATTTT.

The V and J genes are TRBV28 and TRBJ2-2; weak D call: TRBD1 (5 bases). V gave up 3 bases and J gave up 7 bases, with 15 bases separating them. Germline CDR1 is MDHEN and CDR2 is SYDVKM. This CDR3 contains 15 residues. CDR3 nucleotide sequence: TGTGCCAGCAGTTTTTTCCGAATAGGGGACGGGGAGCTGTTTTTT. It specifies CASSFFRIGDGELFF.

The J gene is TRBJ2-2, the V gene TRBV5-1; no clear D. This CDR3 has 15 residues. Trimming stripped 5 bases from V and 3 bases from J, with 14 bases between. Per the germline V gene, CDR1 is SGHRS and CDR2 is YFSETQ. The CDR3 DNA is TGCGCCAGCAGTTCCCAGGTCACCCACACCGGGGAGCTGTTTTTT. It yields the protein CASSSQVTHTGELFF.

V and J are TRBV7-9 and TRBJ2-3; maybe TRBD1 (6 bases). The CDR3 is 12 amino acids. Trimming took 3 bases from V and 14 from J, leaving 15 bases between them. Germline CDR1 and CDR2: SEHNR and FQNEAQ (reference sequence). This CDR3 is CASSLGLEGVYF. DNA for the CDR3: TGTGCCAGCAGCTTGGGCCTTGAGGGGGTGTATTTT. Looking up the rest from reference TRBV7-9 and TRBJ2-3 gives the full variable domain: DTGVSQNPRHKITKRGQNVTFRCDPISEHNRLYWYRQTLGQGPEFLTYFQNEAQLEKSRLLSDRFSAERPKGSFSTLEIQRTEQGDSAMYLCASSLGLEGVYFGPGTRLTVL.

This clonotype was seen a handful of times. The V gene is TRBV29-1, the J gene TRBJ1-4, with D perhaps TRBD1 (5 bases). CDR1 is SQVTM, CDR2 ANQGSEA, per germline. Trimming removed 3 bases at V and 10 bases at J, with 12 bases between. This CDR3 comprises 12 residues. Written as DNA, the CDR3 is TGCAGCGTTGAGGGACCCACGGGAAAACTGTTTTTT. Encoded protein: CSVEGPTGKLFF.